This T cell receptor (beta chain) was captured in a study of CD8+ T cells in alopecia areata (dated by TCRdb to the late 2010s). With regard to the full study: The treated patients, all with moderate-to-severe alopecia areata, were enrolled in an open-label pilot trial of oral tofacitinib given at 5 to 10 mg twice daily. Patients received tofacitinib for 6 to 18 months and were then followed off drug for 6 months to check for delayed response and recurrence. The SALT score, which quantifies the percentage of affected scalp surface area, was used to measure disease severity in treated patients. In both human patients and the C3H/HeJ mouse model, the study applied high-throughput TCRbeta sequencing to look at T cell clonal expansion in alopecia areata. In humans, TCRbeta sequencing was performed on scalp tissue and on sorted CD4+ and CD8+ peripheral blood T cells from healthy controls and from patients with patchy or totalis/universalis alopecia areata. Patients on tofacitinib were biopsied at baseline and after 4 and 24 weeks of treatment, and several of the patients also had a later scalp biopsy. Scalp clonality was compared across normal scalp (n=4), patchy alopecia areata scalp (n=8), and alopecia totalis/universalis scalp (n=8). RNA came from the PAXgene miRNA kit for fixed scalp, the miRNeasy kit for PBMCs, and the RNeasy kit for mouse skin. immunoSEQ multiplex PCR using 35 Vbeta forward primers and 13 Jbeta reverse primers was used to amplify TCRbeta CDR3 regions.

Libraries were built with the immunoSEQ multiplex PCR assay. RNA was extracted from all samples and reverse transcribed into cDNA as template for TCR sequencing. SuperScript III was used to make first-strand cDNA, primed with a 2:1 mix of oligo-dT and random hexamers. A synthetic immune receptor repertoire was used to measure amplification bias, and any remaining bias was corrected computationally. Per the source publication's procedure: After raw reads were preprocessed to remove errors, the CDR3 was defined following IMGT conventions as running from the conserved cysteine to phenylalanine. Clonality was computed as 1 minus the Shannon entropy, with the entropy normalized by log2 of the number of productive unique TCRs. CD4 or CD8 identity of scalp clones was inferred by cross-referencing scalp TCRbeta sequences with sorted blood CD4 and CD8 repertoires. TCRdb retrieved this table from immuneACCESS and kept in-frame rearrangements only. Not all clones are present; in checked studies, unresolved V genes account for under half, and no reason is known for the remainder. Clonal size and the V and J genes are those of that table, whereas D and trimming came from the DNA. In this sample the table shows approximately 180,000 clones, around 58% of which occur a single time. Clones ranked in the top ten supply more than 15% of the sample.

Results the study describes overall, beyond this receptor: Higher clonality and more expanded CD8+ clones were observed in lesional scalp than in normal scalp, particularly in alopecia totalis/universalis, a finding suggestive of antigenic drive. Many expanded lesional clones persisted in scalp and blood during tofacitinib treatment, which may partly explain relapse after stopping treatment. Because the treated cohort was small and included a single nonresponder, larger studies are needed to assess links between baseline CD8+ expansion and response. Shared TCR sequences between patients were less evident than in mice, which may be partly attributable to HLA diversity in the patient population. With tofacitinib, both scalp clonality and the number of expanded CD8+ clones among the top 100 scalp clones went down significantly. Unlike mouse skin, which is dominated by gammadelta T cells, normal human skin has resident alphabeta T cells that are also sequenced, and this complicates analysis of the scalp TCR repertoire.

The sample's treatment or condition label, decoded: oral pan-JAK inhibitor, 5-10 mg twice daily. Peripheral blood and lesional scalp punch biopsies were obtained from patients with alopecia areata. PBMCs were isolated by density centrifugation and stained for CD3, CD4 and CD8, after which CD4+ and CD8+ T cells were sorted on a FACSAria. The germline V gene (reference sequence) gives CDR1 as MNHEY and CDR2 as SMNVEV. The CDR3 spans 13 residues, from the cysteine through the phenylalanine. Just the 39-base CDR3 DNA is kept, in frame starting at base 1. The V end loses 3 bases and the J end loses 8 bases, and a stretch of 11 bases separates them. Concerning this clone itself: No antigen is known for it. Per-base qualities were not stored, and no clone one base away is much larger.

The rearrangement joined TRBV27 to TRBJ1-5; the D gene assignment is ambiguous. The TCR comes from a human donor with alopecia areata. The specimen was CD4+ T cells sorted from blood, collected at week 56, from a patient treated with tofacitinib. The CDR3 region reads CASSFTNGEPQHF. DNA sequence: TGTGCCAGCAGTTTCACTAACGGGGAGCCCCAGCATTTT.